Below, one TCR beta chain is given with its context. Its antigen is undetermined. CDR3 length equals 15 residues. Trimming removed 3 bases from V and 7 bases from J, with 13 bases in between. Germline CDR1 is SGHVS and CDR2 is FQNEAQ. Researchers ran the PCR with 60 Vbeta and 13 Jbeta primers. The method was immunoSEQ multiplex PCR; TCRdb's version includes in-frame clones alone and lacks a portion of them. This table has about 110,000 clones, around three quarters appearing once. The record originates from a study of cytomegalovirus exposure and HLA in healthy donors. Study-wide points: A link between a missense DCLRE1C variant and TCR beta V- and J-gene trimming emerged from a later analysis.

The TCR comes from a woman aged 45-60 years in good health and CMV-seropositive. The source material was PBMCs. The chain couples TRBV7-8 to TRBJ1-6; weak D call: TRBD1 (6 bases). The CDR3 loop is CASSLVRGTNSPLHF. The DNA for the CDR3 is TGTGCCAGCAGCTTGGTCAGGGGCACAAATTCACCCCTCCACTTT.